This T cell receptor (beta chain) was profiled in a study of blood T cell repertoires in COVID-19. Trimming took off 3 bases at V and 4 bases at J, with 12 bases between the two ends. Per germline, CDR1 SGHDN and CDR2 FVKESK. There are 14 residues in the CDR3. Data came from immunoSEQ multiplex PCR; TCRdb stores just in-frame clones and leaves some out. The sample lists about 130,000 clones, 70% to 85% occurring once. The sequencing input was peripheral blood. This TCR was recovered from a woman aged 60 to 75 with acute or convalescent COVID-19. This chain links TRBV14 with TRBJ1-1, with D tentatively TRBD1 (5 bases). The DNA for the CDR3 is TGTGCCAGCAGCCATCAGGGTAAGGGCACTGAAGCTTTCTTT. This encodes CASSHQGKGTEAFF. Complete variable domain (other parts from reference TRBV14 and TRBJ1-1): EAGVTQFPSHSVIEKGQTVTLRCDPISGHDNLYWYRRVMGKEIKFLLHFVKESKQDESGMPNNRFLAERTGGTYSTLKVQPAELEDSGVYFCASSHQGKGTEAFFGQGTRLTVV.